Sequencing of this T cell receptor (beta chain) was carried out in a study of T cells in tumors after PD-1 blockade. Overall study results and limits: Blood contained roughly two fifths of the tumor's TCR clonotypes.

The CDR3 is made up of 15 amino acids. V was pared by 1 base and J by 6 bases, with 13 bases between. The germline CDR1 and CDR2 sequences are LGHDT and YNNKEL (reference sequence). Produced via immunoSEQ multiplex PCR; TCRdb's table is partial and in-frame only. The sample consists of some 66,000 clones, around 74% of them appearing once. With regard to this clone: Its antigen is undetermined.

This receptor was taken from a human donor with basal cell carcinoma. The sequencing here drew on PBMCs, taken after anti-PD-1 treatment. The chain joins TRBV3-1 (or the pseudogene TRBV3-2) to TRBJ1-5; D is perhaps TRBD1 (6 bases). The CDR3 DNA sequence: TGTGCCAGCAGCCAAGCAGATACAGGGACTCAGCCCCAGCATTTT. The encoded protein is CASSQADTGTQPQHF.